These 4 T cell receptor beta chains came from one sample sequenced in a study of early T cells in non-severe SARS-CoV-2 infection. In TCRdb, the 5' RACE reads were re-called with MiXCR into one record per CDR3 protein. The sample records approximately 70,000 distinct CDR3 sequences, 8% to 10% being singletons. The sequencing used whole blood, collected at baseline. All receptors derive from an adult who was a healthcare worker with PCR-confirmed SARS-CoV-2 infection or an uninfected control (not recorded which).

This clonotype has more than one count but fewer than ten. This chain connects TRBV7-2 to TRBJ2-1, with unresolved D. This CDR3 is 16 amino acids long. CDR1 SGHTA and CDR2 FQGNSA come from the germline V gene. V lost 1 base and J 2 bases, leaving 12 bases between the germline ends. The CDR3 DNA reads TGTGCCAGCAGCTTAGAGGAATTGGCCCCCTACAATGAGCAGTTCTTC. Translating gives CASSLEELAPYNEQFF.

The sample holds one count of this clonotype. The chain employs TRBV6-1 and TRBJ1-2; D is ambiguous. Per germline, CDR1 MNHNS and CDR2 SASEGT. The CDR3 extends over 12 amino acids. The germline V and J ends were trimmed by 3 bases and 4 bases, with 6 bases remaining between them. For the CDR3, the DNA is TGTGCCAGCAGTGAGACGGGCTATGGCTACACCTTC. This sequence encodes CASSETGYGYTF.

This clonotype was detected a few times. This chain connects TRBV15 to TRBJ1-1; possible D gene TRBD1, 6 bases. V was cut by 9 bases and J by 3 bases, with 11 bases left in between. This CDR3 region has 12 residues. Germline-derived CDR1 and CDR2 are LNHNV and YYDKDF (reference sequence). CDR3 in amino acids: CATTRGYTEAFF. The CDR3 nucleotides are TGTGCCACGACCAGGGGTTACACTGAAGCTTTCTTT.

The chain combines TRBV19 with TRBJ2-6; TRBD1 aligns across 7 bases. The CDR3 loop spans 17 amino acids. V dropped 9 bases and J dropped 0; count of bases not matched to a gene: 11. Germline V gives CDR1 LNHDA, CDR2 SQIVND (reference sequence). The CDR3 loop is CASRDRVGVSGANVLTF. The CDR3 DNA reads TGTGCCAGCAGAGACAGGGTGGGGGTCTCTGGGGCCAACGTCCTGACTTTC.